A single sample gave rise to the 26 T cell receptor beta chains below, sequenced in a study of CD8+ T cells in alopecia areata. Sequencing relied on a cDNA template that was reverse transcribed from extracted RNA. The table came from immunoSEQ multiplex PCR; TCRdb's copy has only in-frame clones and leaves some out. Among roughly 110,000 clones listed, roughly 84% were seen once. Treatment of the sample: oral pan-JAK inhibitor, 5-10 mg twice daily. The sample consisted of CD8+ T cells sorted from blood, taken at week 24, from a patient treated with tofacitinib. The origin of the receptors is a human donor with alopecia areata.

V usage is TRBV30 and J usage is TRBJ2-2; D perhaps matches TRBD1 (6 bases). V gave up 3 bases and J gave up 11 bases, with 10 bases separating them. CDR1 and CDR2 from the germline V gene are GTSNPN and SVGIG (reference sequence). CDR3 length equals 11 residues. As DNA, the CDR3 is TGTGCCTGGAGACAGGGCCTAGAGCTGTTTTTT. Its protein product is CAWRQGLELFF.

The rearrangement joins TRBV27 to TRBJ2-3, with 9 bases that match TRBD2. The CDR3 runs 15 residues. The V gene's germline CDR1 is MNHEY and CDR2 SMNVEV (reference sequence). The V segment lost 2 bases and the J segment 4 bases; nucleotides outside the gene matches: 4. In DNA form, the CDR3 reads TGTGCCAGCAGTTTAGCGGGGGGGCAGGCAGATACGCAGTATTTT. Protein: CASSLAGGQADTQYF.

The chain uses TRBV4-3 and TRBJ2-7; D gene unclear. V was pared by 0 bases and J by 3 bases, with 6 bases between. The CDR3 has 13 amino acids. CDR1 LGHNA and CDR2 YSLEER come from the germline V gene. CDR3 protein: CASSQDLGYEQYF. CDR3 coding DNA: TGCGCCAGCAGCCAAGACTTAGGCTACGAGCAGTACTTC.

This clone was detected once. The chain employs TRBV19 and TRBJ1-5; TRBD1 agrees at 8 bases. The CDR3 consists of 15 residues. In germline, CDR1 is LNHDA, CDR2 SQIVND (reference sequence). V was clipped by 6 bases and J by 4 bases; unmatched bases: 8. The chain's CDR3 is CASRDTGQGNQPQHF. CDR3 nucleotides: TGTGCCAGTAGAGACACAGGACAGGGAAATCAGCCCCAGCATTTT.

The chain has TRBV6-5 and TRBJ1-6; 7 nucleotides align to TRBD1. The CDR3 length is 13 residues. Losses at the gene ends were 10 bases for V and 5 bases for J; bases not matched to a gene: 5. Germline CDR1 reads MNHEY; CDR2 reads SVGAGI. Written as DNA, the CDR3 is TGTGCCACTTCGGGACAGCATAATTCACCCCTCCACTTT. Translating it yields CATSGQHNSPLHF.

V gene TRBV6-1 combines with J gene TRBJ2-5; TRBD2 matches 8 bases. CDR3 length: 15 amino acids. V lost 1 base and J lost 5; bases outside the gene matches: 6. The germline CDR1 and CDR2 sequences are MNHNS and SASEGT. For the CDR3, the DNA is TGTGCCAGCAGTGAAGGCCGGGGGGGCGTGGAGACCCAGTACTTC. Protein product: CASSEGRGGVETQYF.

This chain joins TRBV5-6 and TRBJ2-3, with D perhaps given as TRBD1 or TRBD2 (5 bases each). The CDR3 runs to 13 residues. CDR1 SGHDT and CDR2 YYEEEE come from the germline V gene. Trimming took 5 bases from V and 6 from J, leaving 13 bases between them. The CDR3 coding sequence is TGTGCCAGCAGGTTTTGGGGGTGGGATACGCAGTATTTT. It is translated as CASRFWGWDTQYF.

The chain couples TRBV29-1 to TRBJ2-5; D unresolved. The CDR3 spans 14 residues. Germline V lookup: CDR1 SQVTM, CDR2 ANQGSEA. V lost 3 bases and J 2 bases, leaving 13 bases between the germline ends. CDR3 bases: TGCAGCGTTGAGGCGGTTAGTTGGCAAGAGACCCAGTACTTC. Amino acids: CSVEAVSWQETQYF.

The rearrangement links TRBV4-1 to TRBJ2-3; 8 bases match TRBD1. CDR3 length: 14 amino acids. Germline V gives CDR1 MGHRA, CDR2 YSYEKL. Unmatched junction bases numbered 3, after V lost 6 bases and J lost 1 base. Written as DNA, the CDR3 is TGCGCCAGCAGTGTGACAGGGGGCACAGATACGCAGTATTTT. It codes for CASSVTGGTDTQYF.

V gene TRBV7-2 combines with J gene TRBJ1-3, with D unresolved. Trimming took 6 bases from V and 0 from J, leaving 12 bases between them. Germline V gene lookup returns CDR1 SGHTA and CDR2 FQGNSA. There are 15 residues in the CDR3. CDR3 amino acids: CASSPREFSGNTIYF. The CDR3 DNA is TGTGCCAGCAGTCCTAGGGAGTTCTCTGGAAACACCATATATTTT.

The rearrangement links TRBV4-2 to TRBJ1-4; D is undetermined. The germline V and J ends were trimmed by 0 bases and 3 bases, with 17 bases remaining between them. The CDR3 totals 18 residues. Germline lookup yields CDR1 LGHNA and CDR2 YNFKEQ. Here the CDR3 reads CASSQDPNFNEANEKLFF. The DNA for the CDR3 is TGTGCCAGCAGCCAAGATCCCAATTTCAACGAGGCTAATGAAAAACTGTTTTTT.

CDR3 residues: CASSQELADNTGELFF. The CDR3 DNA reads as TGCGCCAGCAGCCAAGAACTAGCGGACAACACCGGGGAGCTGTTTTTT. The chain carries TRBV4-3 and TRBJ2-2; TRBD2 matches 8 bases. The germline gives CDR1 LGHNA, CDR2 YSLEER. The CDR3 is 16 residues long. The V and J ends lost 0 bases and 2 bases, in that order; junction bases with no gene match: 2.

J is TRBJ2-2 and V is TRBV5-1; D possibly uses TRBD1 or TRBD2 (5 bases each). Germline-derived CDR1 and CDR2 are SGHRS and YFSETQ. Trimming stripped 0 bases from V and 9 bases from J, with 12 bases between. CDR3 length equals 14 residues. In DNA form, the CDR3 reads TGCGCCAGCAGCTTGGATCGGGGCCGGAGGGAGCTGTTTTTT. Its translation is CASSLDRGRRELFF. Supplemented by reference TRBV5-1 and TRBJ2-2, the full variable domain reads KAGVTQTPRYLIKTRGQQVTLSCSPISGHRSVSWYQQTPGQGLQFLFEYFSETQRNKGNFPGRFSGRQFSNSRSEMNVSTLELGDSALYLCASSLDRGRRELFFGEGSRLTVL.

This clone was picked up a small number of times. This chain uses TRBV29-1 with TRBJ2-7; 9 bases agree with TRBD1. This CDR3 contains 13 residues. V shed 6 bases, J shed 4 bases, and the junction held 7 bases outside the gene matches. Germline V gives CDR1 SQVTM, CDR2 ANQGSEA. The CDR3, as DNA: TGCAGCGTGGTCCCAGGGACAGGGTACGAGCAGTACTTC. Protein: CSVVPGTGYEQYF.

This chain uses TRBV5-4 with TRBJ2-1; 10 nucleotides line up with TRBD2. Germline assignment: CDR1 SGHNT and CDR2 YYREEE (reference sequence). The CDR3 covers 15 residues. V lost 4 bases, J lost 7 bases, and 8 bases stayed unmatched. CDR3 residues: CASSPWTSGGNEQFF. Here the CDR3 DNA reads TGTGCCAGCAGCCCATGGACTAGCGGAGGGAATGAGCAGTTCTTC. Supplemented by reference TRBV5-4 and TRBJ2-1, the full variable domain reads ETGVTQSPTHLIKTRGQQVTLRCSSQSGHNTVSWYQQALGQGPQFIFQYYREEENGRGNFPPRFSGLQFPNYSSELNVNALELDDSALYLCASSPWTSGGNEQFFGPGTRLTVL.

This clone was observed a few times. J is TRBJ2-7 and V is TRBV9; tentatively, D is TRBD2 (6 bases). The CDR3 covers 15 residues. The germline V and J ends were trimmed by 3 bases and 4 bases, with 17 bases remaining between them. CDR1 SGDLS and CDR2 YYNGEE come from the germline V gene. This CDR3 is CASSAPGAEGYEQYF. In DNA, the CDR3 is TGTGCCAGCAGCGCGCCAGGAGCGGAGGGGTACGAGCAGTACTTC.

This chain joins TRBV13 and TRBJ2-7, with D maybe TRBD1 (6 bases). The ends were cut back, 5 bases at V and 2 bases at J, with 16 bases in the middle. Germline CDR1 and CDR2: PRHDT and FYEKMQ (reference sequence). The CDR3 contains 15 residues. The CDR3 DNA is TGTGCCAGCAGCAGAACAGGGAAAGCTCCCTACGAGCAGTACTTC. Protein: CASSRTGKAPYEQYF.

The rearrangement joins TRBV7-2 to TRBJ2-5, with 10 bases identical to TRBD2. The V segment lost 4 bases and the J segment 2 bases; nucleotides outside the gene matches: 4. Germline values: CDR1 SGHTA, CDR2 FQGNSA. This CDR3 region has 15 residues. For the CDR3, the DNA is TGTGCCAGCAGCTGGACTAGCGGTTCTCAAGAGACCCAGTACTTC. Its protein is CASSWTSGSQETQYF. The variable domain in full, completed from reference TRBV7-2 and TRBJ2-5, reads GAGVSQSPSNKVTEKGKDVELRCDPISGHTALYWYRQSLGQGLEFLIYFQGNSAPDKSGLPSDRFSAERTGGSVSTLTIQRTQQEDSAVYLCASSWTSGSQETQYFGPGTRLLVL.

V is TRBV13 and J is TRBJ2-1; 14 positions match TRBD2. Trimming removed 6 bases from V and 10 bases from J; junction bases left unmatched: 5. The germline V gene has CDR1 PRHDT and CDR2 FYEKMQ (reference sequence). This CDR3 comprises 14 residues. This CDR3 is CASRGLAGGREQFF. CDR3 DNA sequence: TGTGCCAGCAGAGGACTAGCGGGGGGCCGGGAGCAGTTCTTC.

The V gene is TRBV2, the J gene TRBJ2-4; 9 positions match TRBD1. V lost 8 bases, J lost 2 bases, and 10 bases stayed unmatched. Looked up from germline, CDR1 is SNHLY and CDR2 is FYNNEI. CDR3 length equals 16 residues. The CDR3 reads CASRLDRGGTKNIQYF. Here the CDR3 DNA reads TGTGCCAGCCGCTTGGACAGGGGCGGGACCAAAAACATTCAGTACTTC.

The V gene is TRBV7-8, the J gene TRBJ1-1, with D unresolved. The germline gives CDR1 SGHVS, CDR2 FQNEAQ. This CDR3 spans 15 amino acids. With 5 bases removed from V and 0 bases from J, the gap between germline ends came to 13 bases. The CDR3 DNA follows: TGTGCCAGCAGCCCTCGAGTCAACTTGAACACTGAAGCTTTCTTT. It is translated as CASSPRVNLNTEAFF. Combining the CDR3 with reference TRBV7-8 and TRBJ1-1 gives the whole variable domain GAGVSQSPRYKVAKRGQDVALRCDPISGHVSLFWYQQALGQGPEFLTYFQNEAQLDKSGLPSDRFFAERPEGSVSTLKIQRTQQEDSAVYLCASSPRVNLNTEAFFGQGTRLTVV.

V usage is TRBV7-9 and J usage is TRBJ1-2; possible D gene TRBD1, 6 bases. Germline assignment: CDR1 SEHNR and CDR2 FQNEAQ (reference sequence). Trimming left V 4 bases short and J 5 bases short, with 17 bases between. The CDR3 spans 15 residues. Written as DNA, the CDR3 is TGTGCCAGCAGCTCGCAAGAGAGACAGGCGTATGGCTACACCTTC. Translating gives CASSSQERQAYGYTF. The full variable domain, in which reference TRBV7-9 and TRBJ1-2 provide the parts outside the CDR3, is DTGVSQNPRHKITKRGQNVTFRCDPISEHNRLYWYRQTLGQGPEFLTYFQNEAQLEKSRLLSDRFSAERPKGSFSTLEIQRTEQGDSAMYLCASSSQERQAYGYTFGSGTRLTVV.

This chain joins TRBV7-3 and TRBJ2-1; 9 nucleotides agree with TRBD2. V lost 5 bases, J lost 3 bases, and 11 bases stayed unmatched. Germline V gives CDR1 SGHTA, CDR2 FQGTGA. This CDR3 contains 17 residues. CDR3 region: CASSHTPAGGLYNEQFF. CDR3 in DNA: TGTGCCAGCAGCCATACCCCAGCGGGGGGCCTCTACAATGAGCAGTTCTTC. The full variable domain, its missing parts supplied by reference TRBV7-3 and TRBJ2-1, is GAGVSQTPSNKVTEKGKYVELRCDPISGHTALYWYRQSLGQGPEFLIYFQGTGAADDSGLPNDRFFAVRPEGSVSTLKIQRTERGDSAVYLCASSHTPAGGLYNEQFFGPGTRLTVL.

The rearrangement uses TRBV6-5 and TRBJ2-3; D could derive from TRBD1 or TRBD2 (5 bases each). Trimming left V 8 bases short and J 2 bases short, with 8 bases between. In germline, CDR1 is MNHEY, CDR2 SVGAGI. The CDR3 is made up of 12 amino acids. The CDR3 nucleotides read TGTGCCAGCGGGACCTCCACAGATACGCAGTATTTT. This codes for CASGTSTDTQYF.

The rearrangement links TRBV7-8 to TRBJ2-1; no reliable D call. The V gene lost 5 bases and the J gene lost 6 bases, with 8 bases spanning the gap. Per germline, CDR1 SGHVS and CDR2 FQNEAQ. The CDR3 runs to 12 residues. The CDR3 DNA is TGTGCCAGCAGCCCGCTACTCAATGAGCAGTTCTTC. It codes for CASSPLLNEQFF.

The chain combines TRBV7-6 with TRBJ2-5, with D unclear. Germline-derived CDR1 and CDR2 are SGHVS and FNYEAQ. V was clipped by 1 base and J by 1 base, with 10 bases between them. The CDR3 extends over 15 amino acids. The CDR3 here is CASSLVVGTQETQYF. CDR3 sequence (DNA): TGTGCCAGCAGCTTAGTTGTGGGAACCCAAGAGACCCAGTACTTC.